The text below deals with one TCR beta chain. No cognate antigen has been identified for it. The record has no base qualities; no much larger clone is one base away. These data originate in a study of response to subunit inactivated influenza vaccine (dated by TCRdb to between 2018 and 2020). Broadly, across the study: Deep quantitative T cell receptor repertoire profiling was used in the study to track responses to a trivalent subunit inactivated influenza vaccine. What the study reported, not specific to this receptor: It was suggested by the authors that each seasonal influenza vaccination may recruit only a limited number of new T cells.

Trimming removed 0 bases from V and 6 bases from J, leaving 12 bases between the germline ends. The CDR3, cysteine through phenylalanine, is 14 amino acids long. Here the CDR3 DNA is all that survives: 42 bases in frame from base 1. The germline V gene (reference sequence) gives CDR1 as LGHDT and CDR2 as YNNKEL. Library preparation employed RT-PCR. The listed sequencing device is Illumina HiSeq 2500. The public reads were reprocessed in TCRdb via fastp at Q25 and MiXCR, keeping in-frame beta chains. A single entry per CDR3 protein holds the most common genes and DNA from its merged rows. Recorded for this sample are 560,000 or so distinct CDR3 sequences; about 8% of them occurred a single time. Approximately 12% of the sample is taken by the ten largest.

The origin of this receptor is a man aged 50 to 69 who received an inactivated influenza vaccine. Donor details come from another sample of the same person, matched by shared clones. The chain is made from TRBV3-1 and TRBJ2-7, with the D gene not clear enough to name. The source was PBMCs from blood, collected around 25 months after vaccination. For the CDR3, the sequence is CASSQEGLHLEQYF. Read as DNA, the sequence is TGTGCCAGCAGCCAAGAGGGCCTCCACCTCGAGCAGTACTTC.